Described below is a single T cell receptor beta chain sequence and its context. Its target is not known. Germline CDR1 and CDR2: MNHNS and SASEGT. This CDR3 region has 16 residues. V lost 4 bases to trimming and J lost 2 bases, with 17 bases between them. These data belong to a study of cytomegalovirus exposure and HLA in healthy donors. Study background: Sequencing of some 190 million T cells in an earlier analysis found 120 million or so unique TCR beta sequences. Broader study findings: When analyzed later, a missense DCLRE1C variant was found to be linked to TCR beta V- and J-gene trimming. Previous analysis showed most TCR beta V segments were productive about 87% or about 30% of the time.

The PCR was carried out with 60 Vbeta primers and 13 Jbeta primers. In the original workflow: Approximately 12 million of 65 million to 95 million unique TCR beta chains were shared, per a later count. Data came from immunoSEQ multiplex PCR; TCRdb stores just in-frame clones and leaves some out. The D gene and trimming were derived from the DNA, and the V and J assignments and clone size from that table. The sample lists 130,000 or so clones, more than 60% seen once, with 2.1% in the top ten. Specimen: PBMCs. The sequence derives from a middle-aged woman in good health and CMV-seropositive. The chain uses TRBV6-1 and TRBJ1-1; D possibly corresponds to TRBD1 (5 bases). The CDR3 sequence is CASSATTALPNTEAFF. CDR3 in DNA: TGTGCCAGCAGTGCGACGACAGCGCTACCCAACACTGAAGCTTTCTTT.